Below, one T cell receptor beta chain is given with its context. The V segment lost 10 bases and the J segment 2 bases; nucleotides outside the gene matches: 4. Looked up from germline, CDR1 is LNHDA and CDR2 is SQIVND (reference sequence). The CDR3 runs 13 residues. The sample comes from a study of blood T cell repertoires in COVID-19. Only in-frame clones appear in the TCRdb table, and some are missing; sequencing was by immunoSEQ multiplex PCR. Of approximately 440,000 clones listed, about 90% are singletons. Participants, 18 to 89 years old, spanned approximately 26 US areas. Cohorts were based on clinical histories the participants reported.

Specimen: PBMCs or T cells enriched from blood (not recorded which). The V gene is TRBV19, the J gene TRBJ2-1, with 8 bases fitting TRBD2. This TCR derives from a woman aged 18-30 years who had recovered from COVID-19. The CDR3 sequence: CATRGGPYNEQFF. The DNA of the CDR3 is TGTGCCACCCGGGGGGGGCCCTACAATGAGCAGTTCTTC.